Shown below are 12 T cell receptor beta chains from a single sample sequenced in a study of T-cell reconstitution after alpha-beta-depleted transplantation in children. Unique molecular identifiers were incorporated into the prepared TCRbeta library. TCRdb independently ran MiXCR on the PCR reads; one entry per CDR3 protein. The sample carries around 200,000 distinct CDR3 sequences, about 6.4% recorded once. Sequencing used PBMCs from the stem cell graft donor, obtained from the stem cell graft. These receptors all stem from a human donor who donated a stem cell graft to a child with Wiskott-Aldrich syndrome.

This clonotype was counted at least ten times. The CDR3 is CASSRDISTTYEQYF. CDR3 bases: TGCGCCAGCAGCCGTGACATCTCAACAACTTACGAGCAGTACTTC. The rearrangement links TRBV4-3 to TRBJ2-7; D remains unclear. V was cut by 4 bases and J by 4 bases, with 17 bases left in between. The CDR3 loop spans 15 amino acids. Per germline, CDR1 LGHNA and CDR2 YSLEER.

The sample holds many counts of this clonotype. The chain couples TRBV28 to TRBJ2-3; D is perhaps TRBD1 (6 bases). The CDR3 has 17 residues. Germline V gene sequence: CDR1 MDHEN, CDR2 SYDVKM. V lost 7 bases, J lost 2 bases, and 22 bases lay in between. The CDR3 protein is CASTPALRGKITDTQYF. CDR3 nucleotide sequence: TGTGCCAGCACCCCAGCCCTTAGGGGGAAAATCACAGATACGCAGTATTTT.

The table lists this clonotype with many counts. The V gene is TRBV12-3 or TRBV12-4, the J gene TRBJ1-2, with a possible D match to TRBD1 (5 bases). Trimming cost V 5 bases and J 7 bases, with 17 bases left between them. The CDR3 consists of 14 residues. CDR3 DNA: TGTGCCAGCAGTACGTTGGGGGGGAGAAGTGGCTACACCTTC. It is translated as CASSTLGGRSGYTF.

The sample holds many counts of this clonotype. The chain joins TRBV2 to TRBJ1-2; D not certain. Trimming shortened V by 2 bases and J by 8 bases, and 15 bases separated the two germline ends. This CDR3 is 14 amino acids long. CDR1 is SNHLY, CDR2 FYNNEI, per germline. CDR3 bases: TGTGCCAGCAGTGAAAGAGGTTCGAGTCGGGGCTACACCTTC. Its protein product is CASSERGSSRGYTF.

This clonotype was seen ten or more times. The chain combines TRBV20-1 with TRBJ2-1; TRBD1 aligns across 7 bases. In germline, CDR1 is DFQATT, CDR2 SNEGSKA (reference sequence). The V segment lost 5 bases and the J segment 7 bases; nucleotides outside the gene matches: 14. The CDR3 has 15 residues. Written as DNA, the CDR3 is TGCAGTGCTGTCTACCCAGGGGGTGGGTCTAATGAGCAGTTCTTC. It yields the protein CSAVYPGGGSNEQFF.

The table lists this clonotype with many counts. The gene calls are TRBV24-1 and TRBJ2-1, with D possibly being TRBD2 (6 bases). The CDR3 extends over 16 amino acids. Germline loops: CDR1 KGHDR, CDR2 SFDVKD. V was cut by 5 bases and J by 0 bases, with 13 bases left in between. The CDR3 DNA sequence: TGTGCCACCAGTGGTCTAGCGCCGAGCTCCTACAATGAGCAGTTCTTC. Its translation is CATSGLAPSSYNEQFF.

This clonotype was recorded many times. The gene calls are TRBV12-3 or TRBV12-4 and TRBJ2-2, with no clear D. Between the trimmed V and J ends, which lost 5 bases and 4 bases, there was a span of 5 bases. This CDR3 is 12 amino acids long. The DNA of the CDR3 is TGTGCCAGCAGTAGACTCACCGGGGAGCTGTTTTTT. Protein sequence: CASSRLTGELFF.

This clonotype was observed at least ten times. The chain combines TRBV20-1 with TRBJ1-1; D unresolved. CDR3 length: 13 residues. The V and J ends lost 6 bases and 1 base respectively, with 12 bases between them. CDR1 DFQATT and CDR2 SNEGSKA come from the germline V gene (reference sequence). The CDR3, as DNA: TGCAGTGCGGACCGTATGGGGAACACTGAAGCTTTCTTT. Amino acids: CSADRMGNTEAFF.

This clonotype showed up many times. V is TRBV20-1 and J is TRBJ2-2; no clear D. The CDR3 length is 13 residues. Between the trimmed V and J ends, which lost 3 bases and 4 bases, there was a span of 9 bases. The germline CDR1 and CDR2 sequences are DFQATT and SNEGSKA (reference sequence). CDR3 in DNA: TGCAGTGCTAGGACAAGGATCACCGGGGAGCTGTTTTTT. Translating gives CSARTRITGELFF.

This clonotype was observed many times. The chain has TRBV29-1 and TRBJ2-1, with TRBD2 matching over 7 bases. Germline-derived CDR1 and CDR2 are SQVTM and ANQGSEA. This CDR3 has 13 residues. V shed 6 bases and J 5 bases; nucleotides not matched to a gene: 7. The CDR3 sequence is CSVRRAGNNEQFF. Written as DNA, the CDR3 is TGCAGCGTGAGACGAGCGGGAAACAATGAGCAGTTCTTC.

This sequence joins TRBV18 and TRBJ2-6, with 9 bases that match TRBD1. Trimming cost V 4 bases and J 1 base; bases outside gene matches: 5. Looked up from germline, CDR1 is KGHSH and CDR2 is LQKENI. The length of the CDR3 is 17 residues. In nucleotides, the CDR3 is TGTGCCAGCTCACACAGGGGGCGCGTTTCTGGGGCCAACGTCCTGACTTTC. Encoded protein: CASSHRGRVSGANVLTF.

V is TRBV19 and J is TRBJ2-5; 10 nucleotides align to TRBD1. This CDR3 is built from 14 residues. The V segment lost 4 bases and the J segment 5 bases; nucleotides outside the gene matches: 4. Germline V CDR1 and CDR2: LNHDA, SQIVND (reference sequence). CDR3 in DNA: TGTGCCAGTAGTACGGGACAGGGGATGGAGACCCAGTACTTC. Residues: CASSTGQGMETQYF.